This T cell receptor (beta chain) was sequenced during a study of blood T cell repertoires in COVID-19 (dated by TCRdb to 2018 to 2020). Context from the whole study: Collaborator samples came from the United States, Italy and Spain and covered acute and convalescent phases of COVID-19. The prospective study material was composed of cDNA or gDNA derived from T cells, B-cell-depleted T cells, or PBMCs. Subjects who had been exposed to COVID-19, were actively infected with it, or had recovered from it provided the deeply sampled blood TCRbeta repertoires that made up the dataset. The repertoires were released in a freely available public database meant as a resource for research on the immune response to SARS-CoV-2. The samples were drawn from two sources: the first 160 participants of the ongoing ImmuneRACE study, and over 950 subjects contributed by 6 global collaborators. Nearly every sample came with metadata listing a de-identified subject ID, COVID-19 status, age in years and sex. HLA class I and class II types, where available, came from metadata supplied by the sample provider rather than from assay-based typing.

Whole blood was collected in K2EDTA tubes by collaborating institutions according to the institutions' own protocols. Collaborator samples were shipped for TCRbeta analysis as frozen whole blood, isolated PBMCs, or DNA extracted from either sample type. The research as a whole found: The amount of clinical and demographic metadata varied by source and participant and was provided uncurated.

The immunoSEQ Assay, a bias-controlled multiplex PCR, was used to amplify TCRbeta CDR3 regions from genomic DNA. Per the original workflow: Within the assay, amplification of reference gene primers was used to estimate how many nucleated cells each sample contained. Sequence reads were collapsed and filtered to measure the absolute abundance of every unique TCRbeta CDR3 rearrangement. Productive Simpson clonality was computed per sample as the square root of Simpson's diversity index over productive rearrangements. This is the immuneACCESS table as TCRdb keeps it, with only in-frame sequences that have V and J called. A part of the clones is gone; compared with another copy, unresolved V genes explain less than half, and the rest is unexplained. V and J calls and clone size are given by that table; D and trimming were obtained from the DNA. This sample is represented by some 140,000 clones; approximately 85% of them were singletons. Together, the top ten hold around 4% of the sample.

Comments on this clone: Its antigen specificity is not known. Within one base of it there is no much larger clone, and no base qualities were kept. Other DNA sequences within the sample encode an identical CDR3.

From the cysteine up to the phenylalanine, the CDR3 has a length of 15 residues. The kept DNA is CDR3 alone, 45 bases in frame from the first base. CDR1 SGHNT and CDR2 YYREEE were looked up in the germline V gene (reference sequence). Trimmed from V: 4 bases; trimmed from J: 2 bases; junction bases lacking a gene match: 5. The source material was peripheral blood. This TCR was recovered from a human donor in a cohort sampled during active COVID-19. The chain was built from TRBV5-4 and TRBJ2-5, and TRBD2 aligns with 10 junction nucleotides. CDR3 protein: CASSATSGVQETQYF. The nucleotide sequence reads as follows: TGTGCCAGCAGCGCCACTAGCGGGGTGCAAGAGACCCAGTACTTC.